This T cell receptor (beta chain) was observed in a study of human T cells and chemical hapten exposure. Study-wide results and caveats: Sensitization with DPC brought no change to TCRs above 1 in 1000 in frequency.

MiXCR, run by TCRdb on the RACE reads, gives a single entry per CDR3 protein. This table holds fewer than 60,000 distinct CDR3 sequences, less than 10% found once. This clonotype was counted at least ten times. Antigen unknown. The CDR3 contains 14 residues. The V gene's germline CDR1 is KGHDR and CDR2 SFDVKD. V dropped 7 bases and J dropped 4 bases, with 16 bases sitting between them. The time point here: patch test 1, 2 weeks after DPC sensitization. The treatment is: therapeutic diphenylcyclopropenone sensitization with weekly scalp DPC. The input for sequencing was whole blood, taken in connection with sensitization to the hapten diphenylcyclopropenone (DPC). The sequence derives from a woman aged 50 to 60 with alopecia areata. Some clones in this sample may be carry-over from other donors' samples. This chain joins TRBV24-1 and TRBJ2-7; D assignment may be TRBD1 or TRBD2 (5 bases each). The CDR3: CATSEGTRPYEQYF. The DNA of the CDR3 is TGTGCCACCAGCGAAGGGACCCGCCCGTACGAGCAGTACTTC.